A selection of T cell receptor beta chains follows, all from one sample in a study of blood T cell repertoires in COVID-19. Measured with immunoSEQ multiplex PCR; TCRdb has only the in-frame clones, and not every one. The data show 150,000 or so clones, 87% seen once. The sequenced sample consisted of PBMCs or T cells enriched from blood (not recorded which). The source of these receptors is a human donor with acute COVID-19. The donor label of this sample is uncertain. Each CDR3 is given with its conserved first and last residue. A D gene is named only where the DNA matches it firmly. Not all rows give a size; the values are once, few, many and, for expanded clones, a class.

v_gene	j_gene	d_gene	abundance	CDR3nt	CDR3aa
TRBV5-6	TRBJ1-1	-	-	TGTGCCAGCAGCTTGGGTATTACTGAAGCTTTCTTT	CASSLGITEAFF
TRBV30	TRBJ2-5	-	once	TGTGCCTGGTTACCCAGGGGGGAAGAGACCCAGTACTTC	CAWLPRGEETQYF
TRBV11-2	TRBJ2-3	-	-	TGTGCCAGCAGCCTTCTTGGACTGAGCACAGATACGCAGTATTTT	CASSLLGLSTDTQYF
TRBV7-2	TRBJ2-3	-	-	TGTGCCAGCAGCTTACTTTCAAGCACCACAGATACGCAGTATTTT	CASSLLSSTTDTQYF
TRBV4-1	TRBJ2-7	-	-	TGCGCCAGCAGCCCGAGGGGTGGGGGGGCCCTACCCTACGAGCAGTACTTC	CASSPRGGGALPYEQYF
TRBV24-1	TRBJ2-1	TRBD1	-	TGTGCCACCAGTGAGAGAACCGGGACAGCGTACAATGAGCAGTTCTTC	CATSERTGTAYNEQFF
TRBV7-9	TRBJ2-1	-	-	TGTGCCAGCAGCTCCCCTAGCCCGAGGGCTTACAATGAGCAGTTCTTC	CASSSPSPRAYNEQFF
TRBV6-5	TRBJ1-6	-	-	TGTGCCAGCAGTCCTCGTGGCAGGGTAGATTCACCCCTCCACTTT	CASSPRGRVDSPLHF
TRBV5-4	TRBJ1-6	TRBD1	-	TGTGCCAGCAGCGGCGGGACAGCCCGAGGTTCACCCCTCCACTTT	CASSGGTARGSPLHF
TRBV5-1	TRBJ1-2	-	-	TGCGCCAGCAGCGGCGTAGGAGGGTCGGGTGGCTACACCTTC	CASSGVGGSGGYTF
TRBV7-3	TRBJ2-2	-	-	TGTGCCAGCAGCACCCACCCTCCTCAGGGTTTTGCCGGGGAGCTGTTTTTT	CASSTHPPQGFAGELFF
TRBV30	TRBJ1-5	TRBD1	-	TGTGCCTGGAGTAGCACAGGGGTCAAGCAGCCCCAGCATTTT	CAWSSTGVKQPQHF
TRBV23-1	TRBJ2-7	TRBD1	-	TGCGCCAGCAGTCGAAAACTGTACCCGGGACAGGGAAGTTCCTACGAGCAGTACTTC	CASSRKLYPGQGSSYEQYF
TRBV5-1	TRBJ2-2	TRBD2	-	TGCGCCAGCCGACCGACTAGCAGCTCCGGGGAGCTGTTTTTT	CASRPTSSSGELFF
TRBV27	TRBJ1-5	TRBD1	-	TGTGCCAGCAGACTACAGGGGGCGGCCCAGCCCCAGCATTTT	CASRLQGAAQPQHF
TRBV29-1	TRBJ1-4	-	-	TGCAGCGTCGCCAGGGGCACTAATGAAAAACTGTTTTTT	CSVARGTNEKLFF
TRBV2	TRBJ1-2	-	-	TGTGCCAGCAGTGAGGGGCAGACTTTAAATGGCTACACCTTC	CASSEGQTLNGYTF
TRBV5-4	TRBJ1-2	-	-	TGTGCCAGCAGCCCCGGGACACCAACCCCCTCGGGCTACACCTTC	CASSPGTPTPSGYTF
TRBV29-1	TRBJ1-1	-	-	TGCAGCGTTGGGACGCGGCGGGGCACTGAAGCTTTCTTT	CSVGTRRGTEAFF
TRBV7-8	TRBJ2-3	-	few	TGTGCCAGCAGCCTGGACTACGGGACGCCAGATACGCAGTATTTT	CASSLDYGTPDTQYF
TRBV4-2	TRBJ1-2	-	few	TGTGCCAGCAGCCAAAGGTCCCTGCAGGCGCGGGATGGCTACACCTTC	CASSQRSLQARDGYTF
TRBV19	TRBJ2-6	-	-	TGTGCCAGTACTGCTGGGGCCAACGTCCTGACTTTC	CASTAGANVLTF
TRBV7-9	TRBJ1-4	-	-	TGTGCCAGCAGCTTAGGATTCAGGGGCCCAAGTCAGAATGAAAAACTGTTTTTT	CASSLGFRGPSQNEKLFF
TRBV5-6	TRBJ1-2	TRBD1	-	TGTGCCAGCAGCTTGGGGACAGGGAGCTACACCTTC	CASSLGTGSYTF
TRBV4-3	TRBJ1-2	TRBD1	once	TGCGCCAGCAGCCCCGATTCCGGGACAGGTACCATTGGCTACACCTTC	CASSPDSGTGTIGYTF
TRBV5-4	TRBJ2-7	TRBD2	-	TGTGCCAGCAGCATGACTAGCGACGAGCAGTACTTC	CASSMTSDEQYF
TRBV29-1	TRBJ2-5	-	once	TGCAGCGTTGATTTAAGGGGGACAGAGACCCAGTACTTC	CSVDLRGTETQYF
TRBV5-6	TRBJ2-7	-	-	TGTGCCAGCTTCGGAGGGCGCAGATCCATCGACGAGCAGTACTTC	CASFGGRRSIDEQYF
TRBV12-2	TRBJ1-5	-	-	TGTGCAAGTCGCTTAGTCGCGGCCCAGCCCCAGCATTTT	CASRLVAAQPQHF
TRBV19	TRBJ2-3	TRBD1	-	TGTGCCAGTAGGACAGGGGAAGCTGGCACAGATACGCAGTATTTT	CASRTGEAGTDTQYF
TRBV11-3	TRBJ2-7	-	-	TGTGCCAGCAGCTCGCAGGGGAGTGAGCAGTACTTC	CASSSQGSEQYF
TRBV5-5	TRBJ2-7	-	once	TGTGCCAGCAGCTTCTTGCAGGGGCGCGAGCAGTACTTC	CASSFLQGREQYF
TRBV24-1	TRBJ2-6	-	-	TGTGCCACCAGTGATTGGAGACAGAGCTCTGGGGCCAACGTCCTGACTTTC	CATSDWRQSSGANVLTF
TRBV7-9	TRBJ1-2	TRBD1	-	TGTGCCAGCAGCTTAGCGATGGGACAGGCTGTTTACACCTTC	CASSLAMGQAVYTF
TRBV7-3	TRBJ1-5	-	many	TGTGCCAGCACCCCGAGGGGGCAGCCCCAGCATTTT	CASTPRGQPQHF
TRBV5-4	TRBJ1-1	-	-	TGTGCCAGCAGCTTGGATCCAGGGAACACTGAAGCTTTCTTT	CASSLDPGNTEAFF
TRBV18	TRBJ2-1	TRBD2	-	TGTGCCAGCTCACCACCGGCGGGGGGGTCCTACAATGAGCAGTTCTTC	CASSPPAGGSYNEQFF
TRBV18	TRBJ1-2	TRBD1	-	TGTGCCAGCTCACCAGCGACAGGGTCGGCAGATGGCTACACCTTC	CASSPATGSADGYTF
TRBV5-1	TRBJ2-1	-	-	TGCGCCAGCAGCGGAGACGGGTACAATGAGCAGTTCTTC	CASSGDGYNEQFF
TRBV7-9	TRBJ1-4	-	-	TGTGCCAGCAATCAAGGGGCAACTAATGAAAAACTGTTTTTT	CASNQGATNEKLFF
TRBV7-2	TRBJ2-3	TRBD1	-	TGTGCCAGCAGCTTACCGGGACAGGGGAGGGTTACGCAGTATTTT	CASSLPGQGRVTQYF
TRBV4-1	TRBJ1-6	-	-	TGCGCCAGCAGCCCAGTCGGGCAGGGGAGAAATTCACCCCTCCACTTT	CASSPVGQGRNSPLHF